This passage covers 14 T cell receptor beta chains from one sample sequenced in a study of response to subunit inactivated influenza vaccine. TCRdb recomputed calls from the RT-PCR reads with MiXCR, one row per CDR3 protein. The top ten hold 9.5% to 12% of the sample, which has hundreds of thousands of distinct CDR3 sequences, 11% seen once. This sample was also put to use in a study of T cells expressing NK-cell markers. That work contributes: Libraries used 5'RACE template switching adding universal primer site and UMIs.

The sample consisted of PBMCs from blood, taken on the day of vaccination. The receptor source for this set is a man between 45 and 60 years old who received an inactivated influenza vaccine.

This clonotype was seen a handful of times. The CDR3 region has the DNA TGTGCCACCAGCAGAGGCGCGTGGACTAGCGGGAACAATGAGCAGTTCTTC. Its translation: CATSRGAWTSGNNEQFF. The chain recombines TRBV15 with TRBJ2-1; 12 bases fit TRBD2. Germline-derived CDR1 and CDR2 are LNHNV and YYDKDF (reference sequence). This CDR3 has 17 residues. The ends lost 1 base at V and 5 bases at J; junction bases unmatched: 6. Looking up the rest from reference TRBV15 and TRBJ2-1 gives the full variable domain: DAMVIQNPRYQVTQFGKPVTLSCSQTLNHNVMYWYQQKSSQAPKLLFHYYDKDFNNEADTPDNFQSRRPNTSFCFLDIRSPGLGDTAMYLCATSRGAWTSGNNEQFFGPGTRLTVL.

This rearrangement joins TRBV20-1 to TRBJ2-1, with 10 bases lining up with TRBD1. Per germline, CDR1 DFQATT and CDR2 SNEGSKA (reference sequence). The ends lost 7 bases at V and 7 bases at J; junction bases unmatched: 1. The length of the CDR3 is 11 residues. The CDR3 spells CSGGQGNEQFF. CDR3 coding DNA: TGCAGTGGGGGACAGGGGAATGAGCAGTTCTTC.

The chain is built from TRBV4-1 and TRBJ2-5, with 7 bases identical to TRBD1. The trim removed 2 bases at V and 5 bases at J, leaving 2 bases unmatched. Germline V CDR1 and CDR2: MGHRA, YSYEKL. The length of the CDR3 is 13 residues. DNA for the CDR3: TGCGCCAGCAGCCAACCCAGGGGGGAGACCCAGTACTTC. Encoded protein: CASSQPRGETQYF.

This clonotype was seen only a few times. CDR3 DNA sequence: TGTGCCAGCAAGCTCAAATCGGGACTAGCGAGCTTAACAGATACGCAGTATTTT. As protein: CASKLKSGLASLTDTQYF. The chain carries TRBV27 and TRBJ2-3; 10 bases fit TRBD2. The germline V gene has CDR1 MNHEY and CDR2 SMNVEV (reference sequence). The junction had 16 bases not matched to a gene; V was cut back by 7 bases and J by 3 bases. This CDR3 has 18 amino acids.

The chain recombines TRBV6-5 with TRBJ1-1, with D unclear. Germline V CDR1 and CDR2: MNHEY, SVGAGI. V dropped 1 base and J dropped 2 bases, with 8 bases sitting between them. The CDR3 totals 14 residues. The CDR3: CASSYLRENTEAFF. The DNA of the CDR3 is TGTGCCAGCAGTTACTTGAGGGAAAACACTGAAGCTTTCTTT.

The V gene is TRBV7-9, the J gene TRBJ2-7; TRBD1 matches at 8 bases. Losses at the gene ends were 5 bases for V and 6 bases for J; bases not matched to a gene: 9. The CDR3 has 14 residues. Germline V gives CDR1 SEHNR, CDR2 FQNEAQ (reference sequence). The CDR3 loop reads CASSTTGDGSEQYF. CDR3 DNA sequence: TGTGCCAGCAGCACGACAGGGGATGGCTCCGAGCAGTACTTC.

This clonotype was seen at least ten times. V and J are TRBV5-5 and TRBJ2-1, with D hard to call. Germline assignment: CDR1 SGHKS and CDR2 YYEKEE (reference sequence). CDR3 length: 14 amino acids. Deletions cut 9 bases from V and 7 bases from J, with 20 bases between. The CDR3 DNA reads TGTGCCACCGACCTTCGACCCGCCGGGAATGAGCAGTTCTTC. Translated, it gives CATDLRPAGNEQFF.

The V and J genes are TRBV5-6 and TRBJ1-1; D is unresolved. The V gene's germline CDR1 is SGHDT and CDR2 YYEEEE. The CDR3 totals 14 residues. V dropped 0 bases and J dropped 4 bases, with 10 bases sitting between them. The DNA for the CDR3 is TGTGCCAGCAGCTTGGCCTTCAGGACCACTGAAGCTTTCTTT. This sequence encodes CASSLAFRTTEAFF.

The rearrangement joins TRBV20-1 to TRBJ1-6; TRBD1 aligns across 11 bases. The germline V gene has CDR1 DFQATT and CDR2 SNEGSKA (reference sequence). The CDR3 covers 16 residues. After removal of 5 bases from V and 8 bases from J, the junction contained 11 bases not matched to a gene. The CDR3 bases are TGCAGTGCTTTGAATGAGGGACAGGGGGGTTATTCACCCCTCCACTTT. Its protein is CSALNEGQGGYSPLHF.

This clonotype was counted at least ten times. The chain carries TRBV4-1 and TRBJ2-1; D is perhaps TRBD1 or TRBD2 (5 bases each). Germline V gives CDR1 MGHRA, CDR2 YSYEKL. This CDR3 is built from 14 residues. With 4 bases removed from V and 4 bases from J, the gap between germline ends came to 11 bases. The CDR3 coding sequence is TGCGCCAGCAGCCCTCGGGACGGATACAATGAGCAGTTCTTC. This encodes CASSPRDGYNEQFF.

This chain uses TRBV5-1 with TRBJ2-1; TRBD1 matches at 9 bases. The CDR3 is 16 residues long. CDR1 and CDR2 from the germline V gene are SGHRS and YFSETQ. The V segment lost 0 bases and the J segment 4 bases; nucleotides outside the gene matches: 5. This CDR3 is CASSLAFGQGYNEQFF. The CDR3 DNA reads TGCGCCAGCAGCTTGGCCTTCGGACAGGGGTACAATGAGCAGTTCTTC.

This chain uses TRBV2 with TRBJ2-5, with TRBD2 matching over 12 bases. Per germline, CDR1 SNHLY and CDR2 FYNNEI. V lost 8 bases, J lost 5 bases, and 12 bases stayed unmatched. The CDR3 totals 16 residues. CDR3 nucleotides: TGTGCCAGCCTGAAGTCCGGGACTAGCGGGTCGGAGACCCAGTACTTC. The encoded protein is CASLKSGTSGSETQYF. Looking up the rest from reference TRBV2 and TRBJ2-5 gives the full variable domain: EPEVTQTPSHQVTQMGQEVILRCVPISNHLYFYWYRQILGQKVEFLVSFYNNEISEKSEIFDDQFSVERPDGSNFTLKIRSTKLEDSAMYFCASLKSGTSGSETQYFGPGTRLLVL.

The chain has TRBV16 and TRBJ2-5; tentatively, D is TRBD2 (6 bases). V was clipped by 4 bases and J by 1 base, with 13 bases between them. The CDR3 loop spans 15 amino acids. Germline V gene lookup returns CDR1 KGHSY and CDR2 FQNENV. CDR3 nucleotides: TGTGCCAGCAGCCTCACGACTAGGTTCCAAGAGACCCAGTACTTC. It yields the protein CASSLTTRFQETQYF.

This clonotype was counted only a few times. The CDR3: CASSLPGTSEQYF. CDR3 bases: TGTGCCAGCAGCCTGCCCGGGACCAGCGAGCAGTACTTC. The chain employs TRBV3-1 and TRBJ2-7; D assignment may be TRBD1 or TRBD2 (5 bases each). Per the germline V gene, CDR1 is LGHDT and CDR2 is YNNKEL (reference sequence). V lost 4 bases and J 6 bases, leaving 13 bases between the germline ends. This CDR3 has 13 residues.